The 21 T cell receptor beta chains in this list originate from one sample, sequenced in a study of STAT5B mutations in CD4+ large granular lymphocyte leukemia. Using immunoSEQ multiplex PCR, the repertoire was profiled, and TCRdb retains in-frame clones only, with some absent. The sample contains some 51,000 clones, 80% to 85% of which appear only once. Sequencing input: CD4+ T cells from blood buffy coats. All receptors derive from a human donor in good health.

This chain joins TRBV9 and TRBJ1-4, with TRBD1 matching 8 bases. The CDR3 extends over 14 amino acids. The germline CDR1 and CDR2 sequences are SGDLS and YYNGEE. Trimming removed 4 bases from V and 5 bases from J; junction bases left unmatched: 4. The CDR3 here is CASSLDRANEKLFF. CDR3 bases: TGTGCCAGCAGCTTGGACAGGGCGAATGAAAAACTGTTTTTT.

The gene calls are TRBV28 and TRBJ2-7, with D tentatively TRBD1 (6 bases). Per germline, CDR1 MDHEN and CDR2 SYDVKM. The CDR3 is 16 amino acids. With 3 bases removed from V and 0 bases from J, the gap between germline ends came to 15 bases. The CDR3 reads CASSFTLRTVSYEQYF. The DNA for the CDR3 is TGTGCCAGCAGTTTCACGCTACGGACAGTCTCCTACGAGCAGTACTTC.

J is TRBJ2-3 and V is TRBV5-1; D remains ambiguous. Looked up from germline, CDR1 is SGHRS and CDR2 is YFSETQ. This CDR3 contains 14 residues. V lost 0 bases and J lost 1, with 6 bases in between. Here the CDR3 DNA reads TGCGCCAGCAGCTTGGGTACTGGCACAGATACGCAGTATTTT. It specifies CASSLGTGTDTQYF.

V gene TRBV11-3 combines with J gene TRBJ2-5; 10 nucleotides align to TRBD2. CDR1 is SGHNT and CDR2 is YENEEA in the germline V gene. Trimming cost V 5 bases and J 1 base; bases outside gene matches: 7. The CDR3 is 16 amino acids. The DNA of the CDR3 is TGTGCCAGCAGCGGACGGACTAGCGGCAGCCAAGAGACCCAGTACTTC. Residues: CASSGRTSGSQETQYF.

The gene calls are TRBV11-2 and TRBJ1-1; D may be TRBD1 (5 bases). V was shortened by 5 bases and J by 13 bases, with 17 bases between the two germline ends. The length of the CDR3 is 12 residues. The germline gives CDR1 SGHAT, CDR2 FQNNGV. CDR3 sequence (DNA): TGTGCCAGCAGCGCAACCGGCAGGGTTATTTTCTTT. The encoded protein is CASSATGRVIFF.

This chain connects TRBV6-1 to TRBJ1-2; D is unresolved. The CDR3 is made up of 11 amino acids. V lost 2 bases and J lost 14, with 12 bases in between. The germline V gene encodes CDR1 MNHNS and CDR2 SASEGT. CDR3 DNA sequence: TGTGCCAGCAGTGAAAAGGCGTCGCGGACCTTC. Translating gives CASSEKASRTF.

The chain employs TRBV2 and TRBJ1-5; D not certain. V shed 1 base and J shed 0 bases, with 4 bases lying between them. The V gene's germline CDR1 is SNHLY and CDR2 FYNNEI. There are 14 residues in the CDR3. CDR3 sequence (DNA): TGTGCCAGCAGTGAAGTAAATAGCAATCAGCCCCAGCATTTT. Protein product: CASSEVNSNQPQHF. The whole variable domain, remainder taken from reference TRBV2 and TRBJ1-5, is EPEVTQTPSHQVTQMGQEVILRCVPISNHLYFYWYRQILGQKVEFLVSFYNNEISEKSEIFDDQFSVERPDGSNFTLKIRSTKLEDSAMYFCASSEVNSNQPQHFGDGTRLSIL.

This chain connects TRBV28 to TRBJ1-4; maybe TRBD1 (6 bases). Germline CDR1 is MDHEN and CDR2 is SYDVKM. This CDR3 region has 15 residues. Trimming took off 4 bases at V and 8 bases at J, with 17 bases between the two ends. CDR3 region: CASSYHRVGGEKLFF. The CDR3 coding sequence is TGTGCCAGCAGTTACCACAGGGTTGGCGGCGAAAAACTGTTTTTT. The entire variable domain, with the rest obtained from reference TRBV28 and TRBJ1-4, is as follows: DVKVTQSSRYLVKRTGEKVFLECVQDMDHENMFWYRQDPGLGLRLIYFSYDVKMKEKGDIPEGYSVSREKKERFSLILESASTNQTSMYLCASSYHRVGGEKLFFGSGTQLSVL.

This clone was found once. This chain connects TRBV11-3 to TRBJ2-3; 9 bases line up with TRBD2. Germline-derived CDR1 and CDR2 are SGHNT and YENEEA. The V gene end was trimmed by 7 bases and the J gene end by 4 bases; junction bases not matched to a gene: 9. This CDR3 spans 15 amino acids. The CDR3 reads CASTKQAGGADTQYF. DNA for the CDR3: TGTGCCAGCACCAAACAGGCGGGAGGGGCAGATACGCAGTATTTT.

This chain links TRBV7-6 with TRBJ2-6; D is ambiguous. V was shortened by 1 base and J by 0 bases, with 7 bases between the two germline ends. The germline gives CDR1 SGHVS, CDR2 FNYEAQ. The CDR3 runs to 16 residues. The DNA of the CDR3 is TGTGCCAGCAGCTTAGTCGCCGTCTCTGGGGCCAACGTCCTGACTTTC. This translates into CASSLVAVSGANVLTF.

The genes are TRBV5-1 and TRBJ1-4, with a tentative D call TRBD1 (5 bases). The germline CDR1 and CDR2 sequences are SGHRS and YFSETQ. CDR3 length equals 15 residues. Between the trimmed V and J ends, which lost 0 bases and 7 bases, there was a span of 13 bases. CDR3 sequence: CASSLDVGRGEKLFF. The CDR3 coding sequence is TGCGCCAGCAGCTTGGACGTGGGGCGAGGTGAAAAACTGTTTTTT.

This clone was found a few times. V is TRBV11-3 and J is TRBJ1-2; 9 nucleotides match TRBD1. The CDR3 has 17 residues. The germline V gene has CDR1 SGHNT and CDR2 YENEEA. Unmatched junction bases numbered 14, after V lost 3 bases and J lost 6 bases. CDR3 residues: CASSLAPPTGGKNGYTF. DNA of the CDR3: TGTGCCAGCAGCTTGGCGCCACCGACAGGGGGAAAGAATGGCTACACCTTC.

The rearrangement links TRBV20-1 to TRBJ2-7; D is perhaps TRBD2 (5 bases). Trimming removed 0 bases at V and 7 bases at J, with 7 bases between. The CDR3 sequence is 11 residues long. Per germline, CDR1 DFQATT and CDR2 SNEGSKA (reference sequence). CDR3: CSARDRGEQYF. DNA of the CDR3: TGCAGTGCTAGAGATCGGGGTGAGCAGTACTTC.

The rearrangement joins TRBV19 to TRBJ1-5, with 7 bases matching TRBD1. This CDR3 is built from 15 residues. Germline lookup yields CDR1 LNHDA and CDR2 SQIVND (reference sequence). V shed 2 bases, J shed 11 bases, and the junction held 12 bases outside the gene matches. This chain's CDR3 is CASSIWLDRDEAQHF. For the CDR3, the DNA is TGTGCCAGTAGTATATGGCTCGACAGGGACGAGGCCCAGCATTTT.

This chain joins TRBV28 and TRBJ2-4, with a possible D match to TRBD1 (5 bases). This CDR3 is 15 amino acids long. CDR1 is MDHEN, CDR2 SYDVKM, per germline. Trimming removed 6 bases from V and 0 bases from J, with 12 bases in between. In DNA form, the CDR3 reads TGTGCCAGCAGCCTAGGGGTTTTAGCCAAAAACATTCAGTACTTC. Translating it yields CASSLGVLAKNIQYF.

The V gene is TRBV29-1, the J gene TRBJ2-1; D unclear. V lost 1 base to trimming and J lost 3 bases, with 4 bases between them. This CDR3 has 12 amino acids. Germline values: CDR1 SQVTM, CDR2 ANQGSEA. The CDR3 coding sequence is TGCAGCGTTGAAGGGGGCTACAATGAGCAGTTCTTC. Amino acids: CSVEGGYNEQFF.

The chain is built from TRBV5-1 and TRBJ2-7, with D possibly TRBD1 on 6 matching bases. The CDR3 length is 16 residues. V shed 6 bases and J shed 1 base, with 20 bases lying between them. Germline V gives CDR1 SGHRS, CDR2 YFSETQ. As DNA, the CDR3 is TGCGCCAGCAAACCACAAGGGGCAGGGGCTTCCTACGAGCAGTACTTC. It translates to CASKPQGAGASYEQYF.

Here the CDR3 reads CATSRTSPGIQPQHF. Here the CDR3 DNA reads TGTGCCACCAGCAGAACCTCTCCCGGGATTCAGCCCCAGCATTTT. This chain uses TRBV15 with TRBJ1-5; no clear D gene. V lost 2 bases to trimming and J lost 6 bases, with 14 bases between them. The length of the CDR3 is 15 residues. CDR1 is LNHNV, CDR2 YYDKDF, per germline (reference sequence). Complete variable domain (other parts from reference TRBV15 and TRBJ1-5): DAMVIQNPRYQVTQFGKPVTLSCSQTLNHNVMYWYQQKSSQAPKLLFHYYDKDFNNEADTPDNFQSRRPNTSFCFLDIRSPGLGDTAMYLCATSRTSPGIQPQHFGDGTRLSIL.

This clone was seen more than once but under ten times. The V call is TRBV6-5, the J call TRBJ1-5, with D uncertain. Trimming removed 2 bases at V and 0 bases at J, with 5 bases between. Germline V gene data show CDR1 as MNHEY and CDR2 as SVGAGI. CDR3 length: 14 amino acids. CDR3 nucleotides: TGTGCCAGCAGTTACAGGTATAGCAATCAGCCCCAGCATTTT. As protein: CASSYRYSNQPQHF.

The chain recombines TRBV4-1 with TRBJ2-2, with D tentatively TRBD1 or TRBD2 (5 bases each). The V gene lost 0 bases and the J gene lost 7 bases, with 18 bases spanning the gap. The germline gives CDR1 MGHRA, CDR2 YSYEKL. This CDR3 has 17 amino acids. CDR3 coding DNA: TGCGCCAGCAGCCAAGACTTAGGGGACCCCCGAAGCGGGGAGCTGTTTTTT. Translating it yields CASSQDLGDPRSGELFF.

V gene TRBV29-1 combines with J gene TRBJ2-7; D is possibly TRBD1 (7 bases). V lost 5 bases and J lost 5, with 16 bases in between. This CDR3 contains 13 residues. Germline lookup yields CDR1 SQVTM and CDR2 ANQGSEA. The CDR3 nucleotides are TGCAGCGTTCGGGAGACAGGGTCTAACGAGCAGTACTTC. Translation: CSVRETGSNEQYF.